Sequencing of this TCR beta chain was carried out in a study of cytomegalovirus exposure and HLA in healthy donors. Overall study findings and caveats: TCR beta chains numbering some 160 were designated cytomegalovirus-associated. Reports indicated that the classifier achieved high specificity and sensitivity in diagnosing cytomegalovirus status.

13 Jbeta primers and 60 Vbeta primers were used for the PCR. Clones were sequenced by immunoSEQ multiplex PCR, and TCRdb holds only the in-frame ones, with some missing. The repertoire consists of 200,000 to 250,000 clones, with around 85% occurring once and the leading ten covering around 1.4%. These donors counted as nominally healthy when sampled, but unrecorded immune exposures were likely. As concerns this clone: The antigen remains undetermined.

The sequenced sample consisted of PBMCs. This sequence was found in a human donor in good health.

This CDR3 is CASSPKAGDTEAFF. The CDR3 coding sequence is TGTGCCAGCAGCCCCAAGGCAGGGGACACTGAAGCTTTCTTT. This rearrangement joins TRBV5-4 to TRBJ1-1, with D possibly being TRBD1 (6 bases). Trimming left V 4 bases short and J 3 bases short, with 13 bases between. Germline CDR1 reads SGHNT; CDR2 reads YYREEE (reference sequence). The CDR3 is 14 amino acids.